The T cell receptor beta chain under discussion was sequenced for a study of blood T cells in healthy people across ages. Study summary: For every two T cells, template switching captured about one barcoded beta molecule.

General study points: The diversity estimates, figures obtained from one million T cells, were considered underestimates. Among T cells, TCR beta diversity per million cells dropped roughly linearly as age rose.

CDR1 is LGHDT and CDR2 is YNNKEL in the germline V gene (reference sequence). This CDR3 is 17 amino acids long. Trimming pared 0 bases from V and 6 bases from J, leaving 19 bases between. Primed by a sample-barcoded 5' primer and a J-beta primer mix, a second PCR proceeded for about 6 to 11 cycles. Researchers report that each sample yielded at least 3 million CDR3-containing paired-end reads. From the 5' RACE reads, TCRdb called clonotypes with MiXCR, one entry per CDR3 protein. The table includes hundreds of thousands of distinct CDR3 sequences, under 80% detected once. This clonotype was observed a handful of times. As yet, its antigen is unknown.

What was sequenced was blood. This receptor was obtained from a man aged 25-45 years in good health. The rearrangement links TRBV3-1 to TRBJ2-3, with D perhaps given as TRBD1 or TRBD2 (6 bases each). CDR3 sequence (DNA): TGTGCCAGCAGCCAAGATTGGCGGGACATTGAGGGGGATACGCAGTATTTT. Amino acids: CASSQDWRDIEGDTQYF.